This note documents a single TCR beta chain sequence. The target antigen is unknown. The data were produced by immunoSEQ multiplex PCR, yet TCRdb's version contains in-frame clones alone and is incomplete. The sample shows about 190,000 clones, about 84% of them seen only once. The data are from a study of cytomegalovirus exposure and HLA in healthy donors. Study in general: The roughly 660 first-cohort repertoires shared a platform with the 100 to 150 validation repertoires, as reported in a later analysis.

The study, taken as a whole, reports: TCR clusters originating in the first cohort tended to co-occur in the roughly 120 validation repertoires, according to a later analysis. In vitro data verified a few CMV-associated chains as specific for CMV antigens.

Germline V gene data show CDR1 as SSHAT and CDR2 as FNYEAQ (reference sequence). V gave up 4 bases and J gave up 3 bases, with 9 bases separating them. The CDR3 totals 13 residues. The sequence was collected from a woman aged 18-29 years in good health and CMV-seronegative. V gene TRBV7-7 combines with J gene TRBJ2-5, with D tentatively TRBD1 (5 bases). Sequences were obtained from PBMCs. The CDR3, as DNA: TGTGCCAGCAGCTCGCCAGGGAAAGAGACCCAGTACTTC. It encodes CASSSPGKETQYF.